These 16 T cell receptor beta chains share one sample of origin, sequenced in a study of T cell responses to AZD1222 COVID-19 vaccine (dated by TCRdb to the early 2020s). Taken with the paper, the label for time point translates to: baseline before first vaccination. The library was produced with the immunoSEQ multiplex PCR assay. TCRdb mirrors the immuneACCESS table, restricted to in-frame sequences. Some clones are absent from its copies; in checked studies, under half trace to an unresolved V gene, and the reason for the others is unknown. Within this sample are 120,000 or so clones, with roughly 92% of them counted one time only. Jointly, the top ten make up around 1.7% of the sample. The sequencing used peripheral blood, collected on day 0 of AZD1222 vaccination. Receptors were obtained from an adult in good health.

The chain employs TRBV6-2 or TRBV6-3 and TRBJ2-7, with TRBD2 identical over 14 bases. The J segment lost 4 bases and the V segment lost 5 bases, leaving 4 bases of the junction unmatched. In germline, CDR1 is MNHEY, CDR2 SVGEGT. This CDR3 region has 15 residues. The CDR3 sequence is CASSEGTSGGYEQYV. The CDR3 coding sequence is TGTGCCAGCAGTGAGGGGACTAGCGGGGGTTACGAGCAGTACGTC.

V and J are TRBV3-1 (or the pseudogene TRBV3-2) and TRBJ1-1; no firm D call. Germline V lookup: CDR1 LGHDT, CDR2 YNNKEL (reference sequence). CDR3 length: 15 amino acids. V was clipped by 1 base and J by 5 bases, with 14 bases between them. In DNA form, the CDR3 reads TGTGCCAGCAGCCAAGTCCCTGGGAGGAGAACTGAAGCTTTCTTT. Translating it yields CASSQVPGRRTEAFF.

The chain joins TRBV5-1 to TRBJ2-1; the D is unclear. Germline CDR1 is SGHRS and CDR2 is YFSETQ. V was trimmed by 0 bases and J by 1 base, leaving 11 bases between them. The CDR3 runs to 16 residues. The CDR3 reads CASSLARSYSYNEQFF. CDR3 nucleotide sequence: TGCGCCAGCAGCTTGGCCAGATCGTATTCCTACAATGAGCAGTTCTTC.

The chain carries TRBV5-6 and TRBJ1-6; 9 bases line up with TRBD1. The V segment lost 4 bases and the J segment 7 bases; nucleotides outside the gene matches: 3. The CDR3 has 14 residues. In germline, CDR1 is SGHDT, CDR2 YYEEEE. The CDR3, as DNA: TGTGCCAGCAGCCTGGACAGGGGAAATTCACCCCTCCACTTT. Translated: CASSLDRGNSPLHF.

V and J are TRBV2 and TRBJ1-2, with D possibly TRBD1 on 5 matching bases. The CDR3 extends over 12 amino acids. V lost 11 bases and J lost 4, with 14 bases in between. Germline CDR1 and CDR2: SNHLY and FYNNEI. The CDR3 coding sequence is TGTGCCTGGACTGAGGGGAGCTATGGCTACACCTTC. Protein product: CAWTEGSYGYTF.

The gene calls are TRBV11-3 and TRBJ2-1; D is ambiguous. Germline CDR1 is SGHNT and CDR2 is YENEEA. This CDR3 comprises 16 residues. V lost 6 bases and J lost 0, with 15 bases in between. The CDR3 is CASRSQAESSYNEQFF. CDR3 sequence (DNA): TGTGCCAGCAGATCACAAGCTGAAAGCTCCTACAATGAGCAGTTCTTC.

The rearrangement uses TRBV15 and TRBJ1-1, with 8 bases identical to TRBD1. V shed 3 bases and J 0 bases; nucleotides not matched to a gene: 6. Germline V gives CDR1 LNHNV, CDR2 YYDKDF (reference sequence). This CDR3 contains 16 residues. CDR3 sequence: CATSSGTGIMNTEAFF. Written as DNA, the CDR3 is TGTGCCACCAGCAGCGGGACAGGAATCATGAACACTGAAGCTTTCTTT.

The chain is built from TRBV30 and TRBJ1-6; D unresolved. Between the trimmed V and J ends, which lost 0 bases and 7 bases, there was a span of 13 bases. This CDR3 region has 15 residues. The germline V gene encodes CDR1 GTSNPN and CDR2 SVGIG (reference sequence). The DNA for the CDR3 is TGTGCCTGGAGTGTATTAAGGTTATCGAATTCACCCCTCCACTTT. Translating it yields CAWSVLRLSNSPLHF.

This clone was detected only once. This chain uses TRBV14 with TRBJ2-7; D not resolved. Germline-derived CDR1 and CDR2 are SGHDN and FVKESK. This CDR3 spans 15 amino acids. Trimming removed 0 bases from V and 4 bases from J, with 13 bases in between. The CDR3 DNA reads TGTGCCAGCAGCCAAGATTGGAACCTACTTTACGAGCAGTACTTC. Encoded protein: CASSQDWNLLYEQYF.

This chain joins TRBV7-3 and TRBJ2-7; D may be TRBD2 (6 bases). The V gene lost 2 bases and the J gene lost 3 bases, with 8 bases spanning the gap. The germline CDR1 and CDR2 sequences are SGHTA and FQGTGA. The CDR3 is made up of 13 amino acids. The CDR3 sequence: CASSLGGRYEQYF. In nucleotides, the CDR3 is TGTGCCAGCAGCTTAGGAGGGCGCTACGAGCAGTACTTC. Together with reference TRBV7-3 and TRBJ2-7, the CDR3 gives the full variable domain: GAGVSQTPSNKVTEKGKYVELRCDPISGHTALYWYRQSLGQGPEFLIYFQGTGAADDSGLPNDRFFAVRPEGSVSTLKIQRTERGDSAVYLCASSLGGRYEQYFGPGTRLTVT.

The chain has TRBV18 and TRBJ2-3; TRBD1 or TRBD2 may be the D gene (6 bases each). Trimming stripped 0 bases from V and 2 bases from J, with 12 bases between. The CDR3 consists of 16 residues. Germline V lookup: CDR1 KGHSH, CDR2 LQKENI. In DNA form, the CDR3 reads TGTGCCAGCTCACCACCACGGGGGCCCGACACAGATACGCAGTATTTT. This gives the protein CASSPPRGPDTDTQYF.

The rearrangement uses TRBV6-4 and TRBJ1-2; 7 positions match TRBD1. The V gene end was trimmed by 6 bases and the J gene end by 5 bases; junction bases not matched to a gene: 9. CDR3 size: 14 residues. Germline CDR1 is MRHNA and CDR2 is SNTAGT. The CDR3 reads CASSEGVQGYGYTF. CDR3 coding DNA: TGTGCCAGCAGCGAAGGTGTACAGGGGTATGGCTACACCTTC.

The chain couples TRBV6-1 to TRBJ1-2; 10 nucleotides align to TRBD1. CDR1 is MNHNS and CDR2 is SASEGT in the germline V gene. This CDR3 has 14 residues. V gave up 1 base and J gave up 7 bases; unmatched junction bases: 3. This CDR3 reads CASSEGTGGGGYTF. CDR3 nucleotides: TGTGCCAGCAGTGAAGGGACAGGGGGTGGTGGCTACACCTTC.

The chain links TRBV18 to TRBJ2-1; D not certain. Germline CDR1 reads KGHSH; CDR2 reads LQKENI. V was clipped by 5 bases and J by 0 bases, with 11 bases between them. This CDR3 contains 15 residues. The CDR3 DNA reads as TGTGCCAGCTCATCGACCGATAGCTCCTACAATGAGCAGTTCTTC. It codes for CASSSTDSSYNEQFF.

This sequence joins TRBV2 and TRBJ1-2, with D perhaps matching TRBD1 (6 bases). The CDR3 consists of 13 residues. Germline CDR1 SNHLY, CDR2 FYNNEI. V lost 6 bases and J lost 6, with 14 bases in between. The chain's CDR3 is CASREAYRDGYTF. CDR3 DNA: TGTGCCAGCAGGGAGGCATACAGGGATGGCTACACCTTC.

V and J are TRBV7-2 and TRBJ1-5; D unclear. Trimming removed 5 bases from V and 0 bases from J, with 5 bases in between. CDR3 length equals 13 residues. Germline V gene lookup returns CDR1 SGHTA and CDR2 FQGNSA. The CDR3 nucleotides read TGTGCCAGCAGCCTAAATAGCAATCAGCCCCAGCATTTT. Protein sequence: CASSLNSNQPQHF.